Following are 28 T cell receptor beta chains from one sample sequenced in a study of T cells after yellow fever vaccination. TCRdb passed the 5' RACE reads through MiXCR, listing each CDR3 protein once. Of some 560,000 distinct CDR3 sequences detected, approximately 21% appear once; the ten largest clones hold around 15%. The source material was PBMCs, sampled 15 days after the yellow fever booster vaccination. The receptors originated from a man aged 30 to 39 who received the YFV17D yellow fever vaccine.

CDR3 nucleotides: TGTGCCTGGAGTGTTAGGGATGAGCAGTTCTTC. Protein product: CAWSVRDEQFF. The chain links TRBV30 to TRBJ2-1; the D is unclear. CDR3 length equals 11 residues. CDR1 is GTSNPN and CDR2 is SVGIG in the germline V gene (reference sequence). Trimming removed 0 bases from V and 8 bases from J, with 5 bases in between.

This clonotype was seen more than once but under ten times. The chain uses TRBV7-3 and TRBJ2-7, with 12 nucleotides matching TRBD1. The germline gives CDR1 SGHTA, CDR2 FQGTGA. This CDR3 is 15 amino acids long. Trimming removed 5 bases from V and 7 bases from J; junction bases left unmatched: 9. The CDR3 sequence: CASSTGTGGNEEQYF. The CDR3 region has the DNA TGTGCCAGCAGCACGGGGACAGGGGGCAATGAGGAGCAGTACTTC. Full variable domain (outside the CDR3, taken from reference TRBV7-3 and TRBJ2-7): GAGVSQTPSNKVTEKGKYVELRCDPISGHTALYWYRQSLGQGPEFLIYFQGTGAADDSGLPNDRFFAVRPEGSVSTLKIQRTERGDSAVYLCASSTGTGGNEEQYFGPGTRLTVT.

The gene calls are TRBV7-2 and TRBJ2-5; 9 positions match TRBD2. The CDR3 covers 14 residues. V shed 1 base and J 6 bases; nucleotides not matched to a gene: 3. The V gene's germline CDR1 is SGHTA and CDR2 FQGNSA. This CDR3 reads CASSLVAGAQTQYF. The CDR3 region has the DNA TGTGCCAGCAGCTTAGTAGCGGGAGCACAGACCCAGTACTTC.

This chain's CDR3 is CASSPGGSGRHTQYF. CDR3 nucleotide sequence: TGTGCCAGCAGCCCCGGGGGTAGCGGGAGGCATACGCAGTATTTT. The chain couples TRBV7-2 to TRBJ2-3; 10 bases fit TRBD2. Germline loops: CDR1 SGHTA, CDR2 FQGNSA. This CDR3 comprises 15 residues. Trimming cost V 5 bases and J 7 bases; bases outside gene matches: 9. Full variable domain (remainder filled in from reference TRBV7-2 and TRBJ2-3): GAGVSQSPSNKVTEKGKDVELRCDPISGHTALYWYRQSLGQGLEFLIYFQGNSAPDKSGLPSDRFSAERTGGSVSTLTIQRTQQEDSAVYLCASSPGGSGRHTQYFGPGTRLTVL.

This clonotype has a handful of counts. The chain carries TRBV19 and TRBJ1-6, with 7 bases fitting TRBD1. Germline loops: CDR1 LNHDA, CDR2 SQIVND (reference sequence). The CDR3 sequence is 15 residues long. J was trimmed by 5 bases and V by 6 bases; bases with no gene match: 7. The chain's CDR3 is CASSPGTVNNSPLHF. The CDR3 DNA sequence: TGTGCCAGTAGCCCCGGGACAGTGAATAATTCACCCCTCCACTTT.

This clonotype has just a few counts. The chain has TRBV29-1 and TRBJ2-5; 7 bases agree with TRBD2. The CDR3 runs to 14 residues. The V gene end was trimmed by 1 base and the J gene end by 2 bases; junction bases not matched to a gene: 4. Germline assignment: CDR1 SQVTM and CDR2 ANQGSEA. The CDR3 loop reads CSVEGAGVQETQYF. The CDR3 region has the DNA TGCAGCGTTGAAGGGGCGGGGGTTCAAGAGACCCAGTACTTC.

CDR3 protein: CSATQTKNNEQFF. As DNA, the CDR3 is TGCAGTGCTACCCAGACTAAGAACAATGAGCAGTTCTTC. This sequence joins TRBV20-1 and TRBJ2-1; D possibly corresponds to TRBD2 (5 bases). The ends were cut back, 4 bases at V and 5 bases at J, with 12 bases in the middle. CDR3 length equals 13 residues. Germline V lookup: CDR1 DFQATT, CDR2 SNEGSKA (reference sequence).

As DNA, the CDR3 is TGTGCCAGCAGCTCTGAACTCAGCACAGATACGCAGTATTTT. Translating it yields CASSSELSTDTQYF. J is TRBJ2-3 and V is TRBV7-2; no clear D gene. CDR1 and CDR2 from the germline V gene are SGHTA and FQGNSA. This CDR3 is 14 amino acids long. The V end lost 4 bases, the J end lost 0 bases, and 8 bases lay between the germline ends.

This clonotype was seen repeatedly, ten times or more. The V and J genes are TRBV3-1 and TRBJ2-7, with TRBD2 matching 14 bases. Germline CDR1 LGHDT, CDR2 YNNKEL (reference sequence). This CDR3 comprises 15 residues. Trimming cost V 4 bases and J 3 bases; bases outside gene matches: 2. The CDR3 DNA follows: TGTGCCAGCAGCCCCGGACTAGCGGGAGGCTACGAGCAGTACTTC. The encoded protein is CASSPGLAGGYEQYF.

This clonotype turned up a few times. V usage is TRBV7-8 and J usage is TRBJ2-7; TRBD1 might be the D (6 bases). This CDR3 spans 15 amino acids. Trimming stripped 0 bases from V and 9 bases from J, with 18 bases between. Germline CDR1 reads SGHVS; CDR2 reads FQNEAQ. The DNA for the CDR3 is TGTGCCAGCAGCTTAGCGCTAGGACAGCCCTCAATGCAGTACTTC. It encodes CASSLALGQPSMQYF.

This clonotype was found a few times. V gene TRBV5-1 combines with J gene TRBJ2-3, with 7 bases matching TRBD2. Germline values: CDR1 SGHRS, CDR2 YFSETQ. The CDR3 spans 17 residues. V dropped 0 bases and J dropped 1; count of bases not matched to a gene: 8. This chain's CDR3 is CASSLGSSSGGTDTQYF. In DNA, the CDR3 is TGCGCCAGCAGCTTGGGGTCCTCTAGCGGCGGCACAGATACGCAGTATTTT.

This clonotype was recorded at least ten times. The CDR3 sequence: CSVEDGFYGYTF. The CDR3 DNA reads as TGCAGCGTTGAAGATGGTTTTTACGGCTACACCTTC. The V gene is TRBV29-1, the J gene TRBJ1-2; D is unclear. Trimming left V 0 bases short and J 8 bases short, with 10 bases between. The CDR3 runs 12 residues. The V gene's germline CDR1 is SQVTM and CDR2 ANQGSEA.

This clonotype was seen only a few times. V is TRBV6-5 and J is TRBJ2-1, with D perhaps assigned TRBD1 or TRBD2 (5 bases each). The CDR3 consists of 13 residues. V lost 4 bases and J lost 10, with 14 bases in between. Germline CDR1 and CDR2: MNHEY and SVGAGI. In DNA, the CDR3 is TGTGCCAGCAGTTTACCCACCGGGACCGAGCAGTTCTTC. Its protein product is CASSLPTGTEQFF.

The chain has TRBV10-3 and TRBJ2-1; 14 bases agree with TRBD2. V lost 2 bases and J lost 4; bases outside the gene matches: 4. CDR3 length: 17 amino acids. Germline CDR1 is ENHRY and CDR2 is SYGVKD. Here the CDR3 DNA reads TGTGCCATCAGTGAGACGACTAGCGGGAGGGATTACAATGAGCAGTTCTTC. This codes for CAISETTSGRDYNEQFF.

This clonotype has more than one count but fewer than ten. The chain joins TRBV7-9 to TRBJ1-4, with TRBD1 matching over 10 bases. The CDR3 is 17 amino acids. The germline gives CDR1 SEHNR, CDR2 FQNEAQ (reference sequence). J was trimmed by 0 bases and V by 5 bases; bases with no gene match: 6. The CDR3 nucleotides read TGTGCCAGCAGCCCCGGGACAGGGGTCGCAACTAATGAAAAACTGTTTTTT. As protein: CASSPGTGVATNEKLFF. The full variable domain, with the rest looked up from reference TRBV7-9 and TRBJ1-4, is DTGVSQNPRHKITKRGQNVTFRCDPISEHNRLYWYRQTLGQGPEFLTYFQNEAQLEKSRLLSDRFSAERPKGSFSTLEIQRTEQGDSAMYLCASSPGTGVATNEKLFFGSGTQLSVL.

The chain employs TRBV11-1 and TRBJ1-4; D remains ambiguous. Trimming cost V 5 bases and J 8 bases, with 12 bases left between them. CDR1 SGHAT and CDR2 FQDESV come from the germline V gene (reference sequence). The CDR3 sequence is 13 residues long. The CDR3 region has the DNA TGTGCCAGCAGCCCGTCCACGGGGGAAAAACTGTTTTTT. It is translated as CASSPSTGEKLFF.

This chain joins TRBV4-3 and TRBJ1-1; D is unresolved. V lost 1 base, J lost 5 bases, and 11 bases lay in between. Germline V gene data show CDR1 as LGHNA and CDR2 as YSLEER. The CDR3 contains 14 residues. The CDR3 region is CASSQGQSGTEAFF. CDR3 nucleotide sequence: TGCGCCAGCAGCCAAGGACAATCCGGGACTGAAGCTTTCTTT.

This clonotype was seen only a few times. The rearrangement uses TRBV6-2 or TRBV6-3 and TRBJ2-2, with D unclear. V lost 7 bases and J 3 bases, leaving 9 bases between the germline ends. Germline V gene data show CDR1 as MNHEY and CDR2 as SVGEGT. CDR3 length: 13 amino acids. The CDR3 spells CASTLADTGELFF. In DNA, the CDR3 is TGTGCCAGCACCCTTGCGGACACCGGGGAGCTGTTTTTT.

In this sample, this clonotype turned up a few times. This rearrangement joins TRBV7-9 to TRBJ2-2; 11 bases are shared with TRBD1. Germline V gene lookup returns CDR1 SEHNR and CDR2 FQNEAQ (reference sequence). The CDR3 consists of 15 residues. V lost 7 bases and J lost 4; bases outside the gene matches: 5. The CDR3 DNA follows: TGTGCCAGCACCTGGGACAGGGGGACCACCGGGGAGCTGTTTTTT. This encodes CASTWDRGTTGELFF.

The chain uses TRBV20-1 and TRBJ2-4; 9 bases agree with TRBD1. The V gene's germline CDR1 is DFQATT and CDR2 SNEGSKA (reference sequence). V dropped 5 bases and J dropped 0; count of bases not matched to a gene: 11. The CDR3 is 17 amino acids. The DNA for the CDR3 is TGCAGTGCTCGCGCCCCACAGGGGGCCATAGCCAAAAACATTCAGTACTTC. It yields the protein CSARAPQGAIAKNIQYF.

This clonotype turned up a few times. The CDR3 DNA reads TGTGCCAGTAGTATGGCTAGCGGGAGAATGGAGACCCAGTACTTC. Translating gives CASSMASGRMETQYF. The chain links TRBV19 to TRBJ2-5; the match to TRBD2 covers 10 bases. J was trimmed by 5 bases and V by 3 bases; bases with no gene match: 6. Germline V gene lookup returns CDR1 LNHDA and CDR2 SQIVND (reference sequence). The CDR3 is made up of 15 amino acids. Full variable domain (outside the CDR3, taken from reference TRBV19 and TRBJ2-5): DGGITQSPKYLFRKEGQNVTLSCEQNLNHDAMYWYRQDPGQGLRLIYYSQIVNDFQKGDIAEGYSVSREKKESFPLTVTSAQKNPTAFYLCASSMASGRMETQYFGPGTRLLVL.

This clonotype has a handful of counts. This rearrangement joins TRBV7-2 to TRBJ2-5; D unclear. This CDR3 is 14 amino acids long. CDR1 and CDR2 (germline): SGHTA, FQGNSA. The V end lost 1 base, the J end lost 2 bases, and 8 bases lay between the germline ends. This CDR3 reads CASSLERVQETQYF. In nucleotides, the CDR3 is TGTGCCAGCAGCTTAGAAAGGGTTCAAGAGACCCAGTACTTC.

About this clonotype itself: One end of the junction does not line up with germline, which may come from a read error. The chain is built from TRBV5-4 and TRBJ2-1, with TRBD2 identical over 7 bases. The CDR3 sequence is 14 residues long. From germline, CDR1 is SGHNT and CDR2 YYREEE (reference sequence). DNA of the CDR3: TGTGCCAGCAGCTTGAAGGGAGGGACTGGACGTTCCGACTTC. Amino acid sequence: CASSLKGGTGRSDF.

This clonotype has only a few counts. The V and J genes are TRBV30 and TRBJ2-3; the match to TRBD2 covers 7 bases. CDR3 length: 13 amino acids. With V trimmed by 4 bases and J by 5 bases, 6 bases remained unmatched. Per germline, CDR1 GTSNPN and CDR2 SVGIG (reference sequence). Here the CDR3 reads CAWNQRERDTQYF. The CDR3 nucleotides read TGTGCCTGGAACCAGCGGGAAAGAGATACGCAGTATTTT.

The sample holds a few counts of this clonotype. V usage is TRBV12-3 or TRBV12-4 and J usage is TRBJ2-1; TRBD2 matches at 10 bases. This CDR3 is built from 16 residues. V lost 0 bases, J lost 7 bases, and 6 bases stayed unmatched. The CDR3 DNA follows: TGTGCCAGCAGTTTAGCCTATCCAGCGGGAGGGAATGAGCAGTTCTTC. Protein product: CASSLAYPAGGNEQFF.

This clonotype was observed a few times. This rearrangement joins TRBV18 to TRBJ2-7; 8 positions agree with TRBD2. This CDR3 spans 14 amino acids. Trimming took 4 bases from V and 4 from J; bases not matched to a gene: 6. From germline, CDR1 is KGHSH and CDR2 LQKENI. DNA for the CDR3: TGTGCCAGCTCACAACAGCGGGAGCTGTACGAGCAGTACTTC. This translates into CASSQQRELYEQYF.

This clonotype was found a few times. The rearrangement joins TRBV7-9 to TRBJ2-3; a possible D gene is TRBD2 (6 bases). V gave up 9 bases and J gave up 4 bases, with 14 bases separating them. This CDR3 region has 13 residues. The germline CDR1 and CDR2 sequences are SEHNR and FQNEAQ (reference sequence). CDR3 nucleotides: TGTGCCAGGAGCCCGATAGCGGCAGATACGCAGTATTTT. This translates into CARSPIAADTQYF.

This chain uses TRBV7-9 with TRBJ2-5; 8 nucleotides match TRBD2. Germline V gene lookup returns CDR1 SEHNR and CDR2 FQNEAQ (reference sequence). The CDR3 has 14 residues. Trimming cost V 3 bases and J 2 bases; bases outside gene matches: 2. CDR3 loop: CASSLGLVQETQYF. In DNA form, the CDR3 reads TGTGCCAGCAGCTTGGGACTAGTTCAAGAGACCCAGTACTTC.